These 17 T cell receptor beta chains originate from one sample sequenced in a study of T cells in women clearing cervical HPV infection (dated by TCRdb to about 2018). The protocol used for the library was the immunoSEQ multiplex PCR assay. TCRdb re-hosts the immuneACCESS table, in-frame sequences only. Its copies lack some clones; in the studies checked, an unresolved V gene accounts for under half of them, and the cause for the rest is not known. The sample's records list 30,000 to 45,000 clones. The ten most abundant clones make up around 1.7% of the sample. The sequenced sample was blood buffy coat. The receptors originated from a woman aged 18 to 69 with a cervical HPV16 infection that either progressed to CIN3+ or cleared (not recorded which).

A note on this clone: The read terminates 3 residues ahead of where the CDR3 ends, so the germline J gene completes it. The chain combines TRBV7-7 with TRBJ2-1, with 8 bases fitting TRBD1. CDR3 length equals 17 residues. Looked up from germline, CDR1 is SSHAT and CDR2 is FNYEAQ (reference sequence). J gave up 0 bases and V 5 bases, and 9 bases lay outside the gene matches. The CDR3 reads CASSPDRGPSSYNEQFF. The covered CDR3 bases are TGTGCCAGCAGCCCCGACAGGGGTCCGAGCTCCTACAATGAG.

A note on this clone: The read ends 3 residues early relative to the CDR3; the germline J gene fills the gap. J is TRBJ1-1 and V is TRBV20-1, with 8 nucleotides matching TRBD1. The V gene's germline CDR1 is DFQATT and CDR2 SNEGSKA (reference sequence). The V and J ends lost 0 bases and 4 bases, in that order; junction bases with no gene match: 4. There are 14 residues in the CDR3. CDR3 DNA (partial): TGCAGTGCTAGAGATGAGGACAGGGTCACTGAA. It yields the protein CSARDEDRVTE. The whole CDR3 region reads CSARDEDRVTEAFF.

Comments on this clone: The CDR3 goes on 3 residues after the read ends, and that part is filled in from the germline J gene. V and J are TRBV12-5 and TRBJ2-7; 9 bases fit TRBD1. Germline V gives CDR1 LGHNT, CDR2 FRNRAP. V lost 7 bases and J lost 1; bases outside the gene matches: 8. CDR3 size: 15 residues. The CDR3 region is CASALDRGSSYEQYF. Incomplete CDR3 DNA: TGTGCTAGTGCCCTGGACAGGGGATCATCCTACGAG.

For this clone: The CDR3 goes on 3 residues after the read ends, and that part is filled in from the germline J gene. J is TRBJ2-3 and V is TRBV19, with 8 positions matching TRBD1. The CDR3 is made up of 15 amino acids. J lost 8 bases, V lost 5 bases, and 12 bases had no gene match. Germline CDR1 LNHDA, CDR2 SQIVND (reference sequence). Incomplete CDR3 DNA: TGTGCCAGTAGTCCCTGGGACAGGCCTAACCCTACG. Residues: CASSPWDRPNPT. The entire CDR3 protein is CASSPWDRPNPTQYF.

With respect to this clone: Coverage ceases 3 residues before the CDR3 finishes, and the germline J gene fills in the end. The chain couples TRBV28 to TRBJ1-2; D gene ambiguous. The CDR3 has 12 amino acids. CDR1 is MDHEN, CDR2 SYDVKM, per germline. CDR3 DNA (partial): TGTGCCAGCAGTGCCCGGGTGGTGGGC. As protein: CASSARVVG. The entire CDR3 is CASSARVVGYTF.

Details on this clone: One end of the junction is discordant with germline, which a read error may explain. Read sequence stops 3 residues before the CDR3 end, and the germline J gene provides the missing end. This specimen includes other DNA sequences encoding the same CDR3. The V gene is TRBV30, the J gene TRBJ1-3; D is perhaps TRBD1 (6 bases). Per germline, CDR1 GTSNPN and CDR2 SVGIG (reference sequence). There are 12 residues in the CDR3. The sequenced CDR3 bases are TGTGCCCGTGGGGTAGGGGGAAACACA. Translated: CARGVGGNT. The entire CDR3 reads CARGVGGNTIYF.

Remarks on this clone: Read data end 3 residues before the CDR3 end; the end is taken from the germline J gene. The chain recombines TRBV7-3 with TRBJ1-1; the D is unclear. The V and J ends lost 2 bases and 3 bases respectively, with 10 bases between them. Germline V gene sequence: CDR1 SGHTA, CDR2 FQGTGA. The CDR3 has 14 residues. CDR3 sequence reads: CASSLSGGDTEAFF. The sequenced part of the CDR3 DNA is TGTGCCAGCAGCTTATCTGGCGGGGACACTGAA.

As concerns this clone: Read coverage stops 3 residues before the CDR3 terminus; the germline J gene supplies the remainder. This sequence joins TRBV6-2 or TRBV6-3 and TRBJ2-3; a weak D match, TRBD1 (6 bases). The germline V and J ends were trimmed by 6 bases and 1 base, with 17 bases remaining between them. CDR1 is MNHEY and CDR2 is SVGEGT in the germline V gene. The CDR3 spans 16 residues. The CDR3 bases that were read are TGTGCCAGCAGCTATGGATCTACAGGGCGCACAGATACG. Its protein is CASSYGSTGRTDT. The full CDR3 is CASSYGSTGRTDTQYF.

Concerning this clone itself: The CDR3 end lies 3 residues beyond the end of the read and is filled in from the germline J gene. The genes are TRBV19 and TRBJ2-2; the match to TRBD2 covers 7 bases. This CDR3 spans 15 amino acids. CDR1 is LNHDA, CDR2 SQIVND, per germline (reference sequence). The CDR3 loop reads CASSQAGRFNEKLFF. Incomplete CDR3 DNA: TGTGCCAGTAGTCAAGCGGGGCGGTTTAATGAAAAG.

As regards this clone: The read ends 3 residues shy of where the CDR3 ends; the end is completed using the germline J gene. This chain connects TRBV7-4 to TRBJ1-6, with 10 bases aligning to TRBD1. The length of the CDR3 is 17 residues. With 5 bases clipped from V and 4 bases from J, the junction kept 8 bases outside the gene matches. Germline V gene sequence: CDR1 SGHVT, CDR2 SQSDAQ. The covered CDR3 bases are TGTGCCAGCAGCCCGCCGGGACAGGGGTTTTATAATTCACCC. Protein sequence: CASSPPGQGFYNSP. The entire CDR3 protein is CASSPPGQGFYNSPLHF.

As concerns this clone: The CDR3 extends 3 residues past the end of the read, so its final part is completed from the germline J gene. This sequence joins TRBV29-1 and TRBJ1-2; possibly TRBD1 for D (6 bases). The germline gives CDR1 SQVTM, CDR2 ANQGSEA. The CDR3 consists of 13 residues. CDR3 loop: CSVEDRGGGGYTF. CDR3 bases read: TGCAGCGTTGAAGATCGGGGGGGCGGGGGC. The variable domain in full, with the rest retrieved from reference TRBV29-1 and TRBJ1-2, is SAVISQKPSRDICQRGTSLTIQCQVDSQVTMMFWYRQQPGQSLTLIATANQGSEATYESGFVIDKFPISRPNLTFSTLTVSNMSPEDSSIYLCSVEDRGGGGYTFGSGTRLTVV.

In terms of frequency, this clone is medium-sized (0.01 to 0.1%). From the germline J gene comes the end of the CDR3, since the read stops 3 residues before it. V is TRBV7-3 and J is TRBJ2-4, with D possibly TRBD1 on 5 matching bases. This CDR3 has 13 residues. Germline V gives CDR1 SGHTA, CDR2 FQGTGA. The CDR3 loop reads CASSLTDKGRQYF. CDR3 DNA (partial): TGTGCCAGCAGCTTAACCGACAAGGGGCGT.

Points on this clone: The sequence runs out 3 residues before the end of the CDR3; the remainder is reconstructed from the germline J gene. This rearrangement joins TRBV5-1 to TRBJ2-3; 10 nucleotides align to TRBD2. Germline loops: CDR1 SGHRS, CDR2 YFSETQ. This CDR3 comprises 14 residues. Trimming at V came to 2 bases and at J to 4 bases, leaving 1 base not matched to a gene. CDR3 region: CASSLSGGADTQYF. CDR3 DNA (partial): TGCGCCAGCAGCTTAAGCGGGGGGGCAGATACG.

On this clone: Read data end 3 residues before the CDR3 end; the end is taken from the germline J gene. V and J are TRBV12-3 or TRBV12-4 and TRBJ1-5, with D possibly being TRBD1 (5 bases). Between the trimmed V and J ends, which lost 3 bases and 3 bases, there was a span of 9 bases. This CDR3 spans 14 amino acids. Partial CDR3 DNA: TGTGCCAGCAGTTTGTCAGGGCCCAATCAGCCC. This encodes CASSLSGPNQP. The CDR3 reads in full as CASSLSGPNQPQHF.

CDR3 sequence reads: CASSQGGGLEETQYF. CDR3 DNA (partial): TGCGCCAGCAGCCAAGGGGGGGGACTAGAAGAGACC. This chain connects TRBV4-1 to TRBJ2-5, with 8 bases matching TRBD2. The read falls 3 residues short of the CDR3 end, and the missing part is taken from the germline J gene. Germline V lookup: CDR1 MGHRA, CDR2 YSYEKL. The junction had 4 bases not matched to a gene; V was cut back by 1 base and J by 3 bases. The CDR3 covers 15 residues.

The CDR3 sequence is CASSVGQGIQETQYF. CDR3 DNA, as far as it was read: TGTGCCAGCAGTGTAGGACAGGGCATCCAAGAGACC. V and J are TRBV6-1 and TRBJ2-5, with 8 bases that match TRBD1. The read ends 3 residues early relative to the CDR3; the germline J gene fills the gap. After removal of 4 bases from V and 1 base from J, the junction contained 5 bases not matched to a gene. The CDR3 contains 15 residues. Germline V gene sequence: CDR1 MNHNS, CDR2 SASEGT.

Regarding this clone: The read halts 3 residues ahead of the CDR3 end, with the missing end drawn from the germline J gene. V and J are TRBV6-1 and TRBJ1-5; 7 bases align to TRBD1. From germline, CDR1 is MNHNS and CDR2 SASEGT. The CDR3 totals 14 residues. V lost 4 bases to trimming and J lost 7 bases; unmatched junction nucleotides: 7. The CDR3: CASSGQGSRQPQHF. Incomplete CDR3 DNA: TGTGCCAGCAGTGGACAGGGTAGTAGGCAGCCC.